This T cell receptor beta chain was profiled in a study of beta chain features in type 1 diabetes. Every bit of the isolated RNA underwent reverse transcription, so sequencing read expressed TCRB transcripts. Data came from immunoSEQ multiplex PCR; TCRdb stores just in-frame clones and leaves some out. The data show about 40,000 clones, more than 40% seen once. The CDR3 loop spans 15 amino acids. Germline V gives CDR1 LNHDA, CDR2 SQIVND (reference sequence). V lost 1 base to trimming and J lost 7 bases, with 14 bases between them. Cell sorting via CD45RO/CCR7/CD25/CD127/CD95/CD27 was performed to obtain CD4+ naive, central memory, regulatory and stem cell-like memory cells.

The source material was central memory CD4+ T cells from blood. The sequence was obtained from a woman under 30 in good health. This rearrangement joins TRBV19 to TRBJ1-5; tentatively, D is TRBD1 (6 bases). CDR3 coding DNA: TGTGCCAGTAGTATAGGAGGGACATGGGACCAGCCCCAGCATTTT. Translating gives CASSIGGTWDQPQHF.